The 15 T cell receptor beta chains below were found in one sample sequenced in a study of cytomegalovirus exposure and HLA in healthy donors. With 60 Vbeta and 13 Jbeta primers, the PCR was carried out. Clones were sequenced by immunoSEQ multiplex PCR, and TCRdb holds only the in-frame ones, with some missing. This repertoire includes some 120,000 clones. Sequenced input: PBMCs. These receptors all come from a man aged 35 to 55 in good health and CMV-seronegative.

J is TRBJ2-1 and V is TRBV4-1; TRBD2 aligns across 7 bases. Trimming cost V 1 base and J 7 bases; bases outside gene matches: 13. Germline loops: CDR1 MGHRA, CDR2 YSYEKL. The CDR3 spans 17 residues. The CDR3 is CASSQVTGLLMWNEQFF. In nucleotides, the CDR3 is TGCGCCAGCAGCCAAGTGACGGGACTACTTATGTGGAATGAGCAGTTCTTC.

The chain carries TRBV2 and TRBJ2-1, with 7 bases aligning to TRBD1. The CDR3 is 15 amino acids. CDR1 and CDR2 (germline): SNHLY, FYNNEI. V shed 4 bases, J shed 3 bases, and the junction held 6 bases outside the gene matches. The CDR3 bases are TGTGCCAGCAGTGCCCGGGACAGCCTCTACAATGAGCAGTTCTTC. Its protein product is CASSARDSLYNEQFF.

The J gene is TRBJ2-7, the V gene TRBV11-3, with D uncertain. This CDR3 spans 14 amino acids. The germline CDR1 and CDR2 sequences are SGHNT and YENEEA. Trimming took 2 bases from V and 1 from J, leaving 9 bases between them. For the CDR3, the DNA is TGTGCCAGCAGCTTACGGTACAGTTCCTACGAGCAGTACTTC. This encodes CASSLRYSSYEQYF.

The V and J genes are TRBV10-1 and TRBJ2-5; D ambiguous. V lost 2 bases to trimming and J lost 0 bases, with 7 bases between them. CDR1 is WNHNN, CDR2 SYGVQD, per germline (reference sequence). CDR3 length: 14 residues. CDR3 amino acids: CASSEHRHQETQYF. The CDR3 DNA reads as TGCGCCAGCAGTGAGCACAGACACCAAGAGACCCAGTACTTC.

The chain has TRBV10-1 and TRBJ2-2, with D possibly TRBD2 on 5 matching bases. The length of the CDR3 is 13 residues. The germline gives CDR1 WNHNN, CDR2 SYGVQD (reference sequence). V gave up 4 bases and J gave up 7 bases, with 10 bases separating them. The DNA of the CDR3 is TGCGCCAGCAGTGGTTATAGCGTCGGGGAGCTGTTTTTT. It is translated as CASSGYSVGELFF.

V gene TRBV7-2 combines with J gene TRBJ1-3, with 9 bases fitting TRBD1. Germline V gene lookup returns CDR1 SGHTA and CDR2 FQGNSA. CDR3 length equals 15 residues. The trim removed 1 base at V and 10 bases at J, leaving 8 bases unmatched. In nucleotides, the CDR3 is TGTGCCAGCAGCTTAGAGGCTGGACAGGGGAGGACCATATATTTT. Translated: CASSLEAGQGRTIYF. The full variable domain, in which reference TRBV7-2 and TRBJ1-3 provide the parts outside the CDR3, is GAGVSQSPSNKVTEKGKDVELRCDPISGHTALYWYRQSLGQGLEFLIYFQGNSAPDKSGLPSDRFSAERTGGSVSTLTIQRTQQEDSAVYLCASSLEAGQGRTIYFGEGSWLTVV.

V usage is TRBV28 and J usage is TRBJ1-5; 9 positions match TRBD1. The junction had 7 bases not matched to a gene; V was cut back by 4 bases and J by 3 bases. This CDR3 contains 16 residues. Germline V gene lookup returns CDR1 MDHEN and CDR2 SYDVKM. The CDR3 DNA sequence: TGTGCCAGCAGTTCCCCCACAGGGGGCGTCAATCAGCCCCAGCATTTT. It codes for CASSSPTGGVNQPQHF.

The chain has TRBV30 and TRBJ2-1, with 13 bases fitting TRBD2. The CDR3 extends over 15 amino acids. J was trimmed by 4 bases and V by 2 bases; bases with no gene match: 2. Germline lookup yields CDR1 GTSNPN and CDR2 SVGIG (reference sequence). CDR3 coding DNA: TGTGCCTGGAGTCGGACTAGCGGGGGTTACAATGAGCAGTTCTTC. Its protein is CAWSRTSGGYNEQFF.

The rearrangement links TRBV11-2 to TRBJ2-7; D might be TRBD1 (5 bases). Trimming left V 3 bases short and J 2 bases short, with 14 bases between. Germline CDR1 SGHAT, CDR2 FQNNGV. This CDR3 spans 15 amino acids. The CDR3 coding sequence is TGTGCCAGCAGCTTGGGGTTAGGGGCCGCCTACGAGCAGTACTTC. Protein product: CASSLGLGAAYEQYF. Full variable domain (outside the CDR3, taken from reference TRBV11-2 and TRBJ2-7): EAGVAQSPRYKIIEKRQSVAFWCNPISGHATLYWYQQILGQGPKLLIQFQNNGVVDDSQLPKDRFSAERLKGVDSTLKIQPAKLEDSAVYLCASSLGLGAAYEQYFGPGTRLTVT.

The chain links TRBV6-4 to TRBJ1-2; D possibly corresponds to TRBD1 (6 bases). V lost 2 bases, J lost 7 bases, and 11 bases lay in between. The CDR3 has 13 amino acids. Germline-derived CDR1 and CDR2 are MRHNA and SNTAGT. CDR3 loop: CASSDRGSSGYTF. Written as DNA, the CDR3 is TGTGCCAGCAGTGACAGGGGGTCCTCTGGCTACACCTTC.

V usage is TRBV6-6 and J usage is TRBJ2-7, with TRBD2 identical over 9 bases. V trimming: 1 base; J trimming: 3 bases; junction bases outside the gene matches: 1. The CDR3 extends over 14 amino acids. Germline V lookup: CDR1 MNHNY, CDR2 SVGAGI (reference sequence). DNA for the CDR3: TGTGCCAGCAGTTACTTGCGGGAGGGCTACGAGCAGTACTTC. The encoded protein is CASSYLREGYEQYF.

The rearrangement links TRBV5-8 to TRBJ2-1; possibly TRBD2 for D (6 bases). From germline, CDR1 is SGHTS and CDR2 YDEGEE. Trimming took off 4 bases at V and 6 bases at J, with 17 bases between the two ends. The CDR3 consists of 15 residues. The CDR3 loop reads CASSPGLDGRNEQFF. For the CDR3, the DNA is TGTGCCAGCAGCCCGGGACTCGATGGGCGCAATGAGCAGTTCTTC.

The chain uses TRBV6-5 and TRBJ2-5; no clear D gene. Judging by the DNA end, TRBJ2-7 fits better; the J call may be wrong. The CDR3 extends over 11 amino acids. Germline CDR1 and CDR2: MNHEY and SVGAGI. The CDR3 region is CASSYNFEQYF. In DNA, the CDR3 is TGTGCCAGCAGTTATAATTTCGAGCAGTACTTC.

V is TRBV5-8 and J is TRBJ1-5; 7 bases match TRBD1. CDR1 and CDR2 (germline): SGHTS, YDEGEE. V trimming: 4 bases; J trimming: 4 bases; junction bases outside the gene matches: 8. This CDR3 has 15 residues. The CDR3 region has the DNA TGTGCCAGCAGCCCCTGGGACAGAGAGAATCAGCCCCAGCATTTT. This translates into CASSPWDRENQPQHF.

J is TRBJ2-1 and V is TRBV5-4, with a weak D call TRBD2 (6 bases). Germline CDR1 and CDR2: SGHNT and YYREEE (reference sequence). V was pared by 4 bases and J by 0 bases, with 11 bases between. There are 15 residues in the CDR3. The DNA for the CDR3 is TGTGCCAGCAGCGCCAAGGGAGGCTCCTACAATGAGCAGTTCTTC. Translated, it gives CASSAKGGSYNEQFF.